The clone carrying this TCR beta chain was detected only a few times. The germline CDR1 and CDR2 sequences are ENHRY and SYGVKD. V lost 10 bases and J 2 bases, leaving 14 bases between the germline ends. There are 13 residues in the CDR3. The patients had localized lung adenocarcinoma, a non-small cell subtype. The data were taken from a study of CD4 and CD8 cells across lung adenocarcinoma regions. TCRdb re-called the PCR reads with MiXCR, one entry per CDR3 protein. The data contain 16,000 or so distinct CDR3 sequences, around 52% of them singletons. Material for sequencing was CD8+ T cells from the center of a lung tumor. The receptor's source is a female donor with lung adenocarcinoma. The CD4 and CD8 labels of this study may be unreliable. The gene calls are TRBV10-3 and TRBJ1-2; possibly TRBD1 for D (5 bases). The CDR3 sequence: CATIEDTNYGYTF. CDR3 DNA sequence: TGTGCCACCATCGAGGACACGAACTATGGCTACACCTTC.